The sample holds one count of the clone carrying this T cell receptor beta chain. The source of the sample is a study of blood T cell repertoires in COVID-19. Study in general: T cells, B-cell-depleted T cells, or PBMCs supplied cDNA or gDNA.

Per the study methods: Counts of nucleated cells, estimated from reference gene primer amplification, were obtained. Sequencing was performed with immunoSEQ multiplex PCR; in TCRdb, only in-frame clones are kept and a portion is missing. V, J and clone size were drawn from that table, and D and trimming were deduced from the DNA. This sample carries 250,000 to 300,000 clones, roughly 90% of them seen once, and the ten largest clones take approximately 10%. Seattle researchers signed up patients amid active infection and tracked them longitudinally. This TCR was sampled from a woman aged 25 to 45 with COVID-19, enrolled during active disease. The material sequenced was peripheral blood.

CDR3 nucleotide sequence: TGTGCCAGCAGCAAACAGGGGGGCGGCACAGATACGCAGTATTTT. The encoded protein is CASSKQGGGTDTQYF. The rearrangement uses TRBV11-1 and TRBJ2-3; 8 positions match TRBD1. V shed 5 bases and J 1 base; nucleotides not matched to a gene: 5. The CDR3 sequence is 15 residues long. In germline, CDR1 is SGHAT, CDR2 FQDESV (reference sequence).